These 4 T cell receptor beta chains were all obtained from the same sample, sequenced in a study of chemoradiotherapy in HPV16-positive cancers. The repertoire was sequenced with immunoSEQ multiplex PCR; TCRdb's copy has only in-frame clones and lacks some. Here the sample spans roughly 15,000 clones, approximately 75% being singletons. This specimen was collected from a patient who underwent chemoradiotherapy. These receptors were collected from a human donor with HPV-associated anogenital cancer.

The J gene is TRBJ2-1, the V gene TRBV27, with 7 nucleotides matching TRBD2. Germline V CDR1 and CDR2: MNHEY, SMNVEV (reference sequence). V lost 3 bases to trimming and J lost 4 bases; unmatched junction nucleotides: 12. The CDR3 is made up of 17 amino acids. The CDR3 DNA reads TGTGCCAGCAGTTTGGGACCGGGACTACCCTCTTACAATGAGCAGTTCTTC. This gives the protein CASSLGPGLPSYNEQFF.

The V call is TRBV7-2, the J call TRBJ2-7, with a tentative D call TRBD2 (5 bases). Germline V CDR1 and CDR2: SGHTA, FQGNSA. This CDR3 contains 11 residues. V lost 5 bases and J 5 bases, leaving 7 bases between the germline ends. The CDR3 sequence is CASSAGHEQYF. The CDR3 DNA is TGTGCCAGCAGCGCGGGTCACGAGCAGTACTTC.

This chain joins TRBV11-1 and TRBJ2-5; D is possibly TRBD1 (5 bases). Trimming removed 5 bases from V and 6 bases from J, with 10 bases in between. Germline V gives CDR1 SGHAT, CDR2 FQDESV (reference sequence). The CDR3 totals 12 residues. CDR3 sequence: CASSPMGQTQYF. DNA for the CDR3: TGTGCCAGCAGCCCCATGGGGCAGACCCAGTACTTC.

The chain joins TRBV5-1 to TRBJ2-7, with a tentative D call TRBD1 (6 bases). The CDR3 spans 13 residues. Germline values: CDR1 SGHRS, CDR2 YFSETQ. V gave up 1 base and J gave up 6 bases, with 11 bases separating them. The CDR3 DNA sequence: TGCGCCAGCAGCTTGCGTTTAGGGGGCGAGCAGTACTTC. This encodes CASSLRLGGEQYF.